The 31 T cell receptor beta chains below all came from one sample that was sequenced in a study of blood T cell repertoires in COVID-19. This table comes from immunoSEQ multiplex PCR, and its TCRdb copy is limited to in-frame clones, with some not included. The sample records roughly 270,000 clones, roughly 85% being singletons. The sequencing input was PBMCs or T cells enriched from blood (not recorded which). The receptor set was obtained from a woman aged 45 to 65 who had recovered from COVID-19.

The rearrangement links TRBV6-1 to TRBJ1-1; a possible D gene is TRBD1 (6 bases). The germline CDR1 and CDR2 sequences are MNHNS and SASEGT. With 2 bases removed from V and 5 bases from J, the gap between germline ends came to 18 bases. CDR3 length equals 16 residues. The DNA of the CDR3 is TGTGCCAGCAGTGAACAGGGTCATGAAGGGGGAACTGAAGCTTTCTTT. The encoded protein is CASSEQGHEGGTEAFF.

The sample holds one count of this clone. This sequence joins TRBV15 and TRBJ2-6; weak D call: TRBD2 (5 bases). V was clipped by 1 base and J by 1 base, with 5 bases between them. Germline values: CDR1 LNHNV, CDR2 YYDKDF (reference sequence). The CDR3 is made up of 15 amino acids. In DNA, the CDR3 is TGTGCCACCAGCAGAGGAGGGTCTGGGGCCAACGTCCTGACTTTC. Its translation is CATSRGGSGANVLTF.

This clone has only a few counts. The genes are TRBV29-1 and TRBJ2-7, with D possibly being TRBD2 (6 bases). From germline, CDR1 is SQVTM and CDR2 ANQGSEA. This CDR3 is built from 13 residues. The ends were cut back, 7 bases at V and 3 bases at J, with 16 bases in the middle. CDR3 sequence reads: CSASRGGGYEQYF. The CDR3 DNA sequence: TGCAGCGCCTCACGTGGGGGAGGCTACGAGCAGTACTTC.

This clone was observed a few times. This chain links TRBV7-9 with TRBJ1-1; 7 positions match TRBD1. V gave up 5 bases and J gave up 4 bases; unmatched junction bases: 10. Germline values: CDR1 SEHNR, CDR2 FQNEAQ (reference sequence). This CDR3 has 15 residues. The CDR3 DNA reads TGTGCCAGCAGCCCACAGGGGCGTCTGGTCACTGAAGCTTTCTTT. It specifies CASSPQGRLVTEAFF.

In nucleotides, the CDR3 is TGTGCCAGCAGCCCGCCGGTGACAGAAGCTTTCTTT. This gives the protein CASSPPVTEAFF. The chain uses TRBV12-3 or TRBV12-4 and TRBJ1-1; D not certain. There are 12 residues in the CDR3. The V and J ends lost 6 bases and 8 bases respectively, with 13 bases between them.

This sequence joins TRBV7-9 and TRBJ2-4, with D maybe TRBD1 (5 bases). V was trimmed by 3 bases and J by 9 bases, leaving 21 bases between them. The germline gives CDR1 SEHNR, CDR2 FQNEAQ (reference sequence). The CDR3 totals 16 residues. The CDR3 loop reads CASSFTGRSSGGIQYF. As DNA, the CDR3 is TGTGCCAGCAGCTTCACAGGACGGTCCAGTGGCGGCATTCAGTACTTC.

This chain connects TRBV3-1 (or the pseudogene TRBV3-2) to TRBJ1-1, with D possibly TRBD1 on 6 matching bases. The CDR3 sequence is 15 residues long. V lost 2 bases, J lost 7 bases, and 17 bases lay in between. The V gene's germline CDR1 is LGHDT and CDR2 YNNKEL (reference sequence). CDR3 nucleotides: TGTGCCAGCAGCCAATTTCTTGGGGGCCACGGTGAAGCTTTCTTT. It specifies CASSQFLGGHGEAFF.

This chain connects TRBV12-3 or TRBV12-4 to TRBJ1-4; 7 nucleotides match TRBD1. V shed 7 bases, J shed 4 bases, and the junction held 3 bases outside the gene matches. The CDR3 runs to 13 residues. This CDR3 reads CASTWDSNEKLFF. As DNA, the CDR3 is TGTGCCAGCACGTGGGACAGTAATGAAAAACTGTTTTTT.

The rearrangement uses TRBV6-2 or TRBV6-3 and TRBJ2-3; D is ambiguous. Germline values: CDR1 MNHEY, CDR2 SVGEGT. CDR3 size: 12 residues. V shed 6 bases and J shed 2 bases, with 6 bases lying between them. CDR3 residues: CASSPNTDTQYF. The CDR3 DNA reads TGTGCCAGCAGCCCCAACACAGATACGCAGTATTTT.

The rearrangement joins TRBV19 to TRBJ2-7; D is uncertain. Between the trimmed V and J ends, which lost 0 bases and 2 bases, there was a span of 14 bases. Germline assignment: CDR1 LNHDA and CDR2 SQIVND (reference sequence). The CDR3 contains 16 residues. The CDR3 spells CASSIDGSGSTYEQYF. The CDR3 DNA follows: TGTGCCAGTAGTATAGATGGGTCAGGCAGCACCTACGAGCAGTACTTC.

This chain links TRBV28 with TRBJ2-7, with 7 nucleotides matching TRBD1. Germline V gene data show CDR1 as MDHEN and CDR2 as SYDVKM. This CDR3 has 14 amino acids. V dropped 6 bases and J dropped 3; count of bases not matched to a gene: 8. The CDR3, as DNA: TGTGCCAGCAGGGATCAAACAGGGGACTACGAGCAGTACTTC. It is translated as CASRDQTGDYEQYF.

In this sample, this clone turned up once. The CDR3 bases are TGTGCCAGCAGCTCAAGCGTGGGAGGCACTGAAGCTTTCTTT. Translated: CASSSSVGGTEAFF. The chain has TRBV7-9 and TRBJ1-1; no definite D call. The CDR3 loop spans 14 amino acids. Germline values: CDR1 SEHNR, CDR2 FQNEAQ (reference sequence). Trimming pared 4 bases from V and 4 bases from J, leaving 13 bases between.

This rearrangement joins TRBV24-1 to TRBJ1-5; TRBD1 might be the D (6 bases). The V gene's germline CDR1 is KGHDR and CDR2 SFDVKD. There are 17 residues in the CDR3. V was clipped by 3 bases and J by 6 bases, with 20 bases between them. The CDR3 loop reads CATSDGAPGQRRQPQHF. For the CDR3, the DNA is TGTGCCACCAGTGATGGGGCCCCTGGACAGAGGCGTCAGCCCCAGCATTTT.

This clone was seen only once. V gene TRBV7-8 combines with J gene TRBJ1-5; D unresolved. The ends were cut back, 1 base at V and 1 base at J, with 11 bases in the middle. The CDR3 consists of 16 residues. Germline CDR1 is SGHVS and CDR2 is FQNEAQ. The CDR3 is CASSLVARTSNQPQHF. Written as DNA, the CDR3 is TGTGCCAGCAGCTTAGTAGCAAGAACAAGCAATCAGCCCCAGCATTTT.

This clone was recorded a few times. The chain carries TRBV27 and TRBJ2-3, with 7 nucleotides matching TRBD2. Trimming cost V 5 bases and J 1 base; bases outside gene matches: 6. This CDR3 is 15 amino acids long. Looked up from germline, CDR1 is MNHEY and CDR2 is SMNVEV (reference sequence). The CDR3 coding sequence is TGTGCCAGCAGTAGGGTCCTAGCGGGCACAGATACGCAGTATTTT. Its protein product is CASSRVLAGTDTQYF.

The chain recombines TRBV29-1 with TRBJ1-2; possible D gene TRBD1, 6 bases. Trimming pared 3 bases from V and 2 bases from J, leaving 13 bases between. CDR3 size: 14 residues. The germline CDR1 and CDR2 sequences are SQVTM and ANQGSEA. The CDR3 sequence: CSVDTGTINYGYTF. The CDR3 DNA is TGCAGCGTTGATACCGGGACAATAAACTATGGCTACACCTTC.

The gene calls are TRBV28 and TRBJ1-2; tentatively, D is TRBD1 (5 bases). Germline CDR1 reads MDHEN; CDR2 reads SYDVKM. This CDR3 region has 13 residues. The V and J ends lost 7 bases and 8 bases respectively, with 17 bases between them. Written as DNA, the CDR3 is TGTGCCAGCACGTCAGGCAGGGCTCGCGGCTACACCTTC. Amino acid sequence: CASTSGRARGYTF.

This clone was observed once. The gene calls are TRBV6-2 or TRBV6-3 and TRBJ2-1; TRBD2 matches at 14 bases. Trimming took 0 bases from V and 0 from J; bases not matched to a gene: 4. The CDR3 length is 19 residues. CDR1 and CDR2 from the germline V gene are MNHEY and SVGEGT. As DNA, the CDR3 is TGTGCCAGCAGTTACTCCCGGACTAGCGGGAGGAGCTCCTACAATGAGCAGTTCTTC. It yields the protein CASSYSRTSGRSSYNEQFF.

This sequence joins TRBV5-1 and TRBJ2-6; D might be TRBD1 (6 bases). V dropped 7 bases and J dropped 0 bases, with 20 bases sitting between them. The CDR3 loop spans 18 amino acids. Germline loops: CDR1 SGHRS, CDR2 YFSETQ. DNA of the CDR3: TGCGCCAGCCGTGTCAGGGGACCCCCTCTCTCTGGGGCCAACGTCCTGACTTTC. Protein product: CASRVRGPPLSGANVLTF.

The chain carries TRBV2 and TRBJ1-6; D not certain. The CDR3 is made up of 15 amino acids. Germline assignment: CDR1 SNHLY and CDR2 FYNNEI. With 8 bases removed from V and 0 bases from J, the gap between germline ends came to 11 bases. The CDR3 DNA is TGTGCCAGCGCCCCTTTTAGCTCCTATAATTCACCCCTCCACTTT. Translating gives CASAPFSSYNSPLHF.

This rearrangement joins TRBV9 to TRBJ1-2; 11 bases are shared with TRBD1. V dropped 4 bases and J dropped 4; count of bases not matched to a gene: 6. The CDR3 covers 15 residues. Germline CDR1 and CDR2: SGDLS and YYNGEE. CDR3 in DNA: TGTGCCAGCAGCATATCCGGGACAGGGGGCTATGGCTACACCTTC. This translates into CASSISGTGGYGYTF.

This clone was picked up one time. This sequence joins TRBV7-8 and TRBJ1-4; D is unclear. Per germline, CDR1 SGHVS and CDR2 FQNEAQ. Trimming took 5 bases from V and 7 from J, leaving 11 bases between them. The CDR3 runs 13 residues. CDR3 loop: CASSTRRGEKLFF. CDR3 sequence (DNA): TGTGCCAGCAGCACCCGACGGGGTGAAAAACTGTTTTTT.

As DNA, the CDR3 is TGTGCCAGTAGCCACAGGGGTCTCGACAATCAGCCCCAGCATTTT. Its translation is CASSHRGLDNQPQHF. This chain joins TRBV19 and TRBJ1-5; 7 bases agree with TRBD1. CDR1 and CDR2 from the germline V gene are LNHDA and SQIVND (reference sequence). The length of the CDR3 is 15 residues. V dropped 6 bases and J dropped 3; count of bases not matched to a gene: 8.

This chain uses TRBV15 with TRBJ1-4; 7 bases are a match to TRBD1. Per the germline V gene, CDR1 is LNHNV and CDR2 is YYDKDF (reference sequence). The J segment lost 8 bases and the V segment lost 4 bases, leaving 10 bases of the junction unmatched. This CDR3 region has 15 residues. CDR3 DNA sequence: TGTGCCACCAGCAACGTCAGGGGGGAATGGGAAAAACTGTTTTTT. Translating it yields CATSNVRGEWEKLFF.

This clone has only one observation. The rearrangement links TRBV4-2 to TRBJ2-7; TRBD2 aligns across 10 bases. Looked up from germline, CDR1 is LGHNA and CDR2 is YNFKEQ. This CDR3 spans 16 amino acids. After removal of 0 bases from V and 5 bases from J, the junction contained 7 bases not matched to a gene. CDR3 in DNA: TGTGCCAGCAGCCAAGATCTTAGCGGGAGGAGGGACGAGCAGTACTTC. This sequence encodes CASSQDLSGRRDEQYF.

The rearrangement links TRBV7-9 to TRBJ1-4; 8 nucleotides line up with TRBD1. The germline gives CDR1 SEHNR, CDR2 FQNEAQ (reference sequence). The CDR3 spans 16 residues. Trimming took 5 bases from V and 4 from J; bases not matched to a gene: 9. The CDR3 protein is CASSARQGAYNEKLFF. The CDR3 coding sequence is TGTGCCAGCAGCGCACGGCAGGGGGCGTATAATGAAAAACTGTTTTTT.

The chain employs TRBV18 and TRBJ1-3, with 7 bases lining up with TRBD1. Trimming cost V 2 bases and J 0 bases; bases outside gene matches: 7. Per germline, CDR1 KGHSH and CDR2 LQKENI. The CDR3 extends over 17 amino acids. The CDR3 loop reads CASSPDRADYSGNTIYF. The CDR3 DNA follows: TGTGCCAGCTCACCAGACAGGGCGGATTACTCTGGAAACACCATATATTTT. The variable domain in full, with the rest retrieved from reference TRBV18 and TRBJ1-3, is NAGVMQNPRHLVRRRGQEARLRCSPMKGHSHVYWYRQLPEEGLKFMVYLQKENIIDESGMPKERFSAEFPKEGPSILRIQQVVRGDSAAYFCASSPDRADYSGNTIYFGEGSWLTVV.

This rearrangement joins TRBV6-5 to TRBJ1-2; 8 bases agree with TRBD1. The CDR3 length is 14 residues. V shed 8 bases and J 4 bases; nucleotides not matched to a gene: 9. Germline CDR1 and CDR2: MNHEY and SVGAGI. DNA for the CDR3: TGTGCCAGCGAACCTGACAGGGGCGGCTATGGCTACACCTTC. Encoded protein: CASEPDRGGYGYTF.

A few counts support this clone. The chain combines TRBV27 with TRBJ1-1; TRBD1 matches at 9 bases. The CDR3 has 15 residues. The germline V gene encodes CDR1 MNHEY and CDR2 SMNVEV (reference sequence). V shed 6 bases and J 0 bases; nucleotides not matched to a gene: 5. The CDR3 is CASSTRDRVNTEAFF. The CDR3 nucleotides read TGTGCCAGCAGCACCCGGGACAGGGTGAACACTGAAGCTTTCTTT.

This clone is a singleton in its sample. This rearrangement joins TRBV28 to TRBJ2-3; maybe TRBD1 (6 bases). CDR1 and CDR2 from the germline V gene are MDHEN and SYDVKM. The V and J ends lost 4 bases and 0 bases respectively, with 11 bases between them. The CDR3 extends over 15 amino acids. In nucleotides, the CDR3 is TGTGCCAGCAGTTCCAGACAGGCTAGCACAGATACGCAGTATTTT. Protein sequence: CASSSRQASTDTQYF.

The rearrangement joins TRBV5-1 to TRBJ2-5, with D possibly being TRBD1 (5 bases). Trimming removed 0 bases from V and 1 base from J, with 10 bases in between. CDR3 length: 15 residues. Germline values: CDR1 SGHRS, CDR2 YFSETQ. The CDR3 is CASSLAPTVQETQYF. In DNA form, the CDR3 reads TGCGCCAGCAGCTTGGCCCCGACAGTCCAAGAGACCCAGTACTTC.